The 21 T cell receptor beta chains reported below all come from one sample, sequenced in a study of shared clonotypes between healthy human individuals. The repertoire was sequenced with immunoSEQ multiplex PCR; TCRdb's copy has only in-frame clones and lacks some. Here the sample spans 2 million to 2.5 million clones, approximately 95% being singletons. The sample comprised naive CD4+ T cells sorted from blood. Noted subset: CD45RA+ positively selected. These receptors were collected from a man aged 18 to 30 in good health.

This sequence joins TRBV9 and TRBJ2-7; a weak D match, TRBD2 (5 bases). From germline, CDR1 is SGDLS and CDR2 YYNGEE. V dropped 3 bases and J dropped 2 bases, with 15 bases sitting between them. There are 15 residues in the CDR3. CDR3 DNA: TGTGCCAGCAGCGACCCCTCCGGGGTGGCCTACGAGCAGTACTTC. Amino acids: CASSDPSGVAYEQYF. Variable domain in full (rest from reference TRBV9 and TRBJ2-7): DSGVTQTPKHLITATGQRVTLRCSPRSGDLSVYWYQQSLDQGLQFLIQYYNGEERAKGNILERFSAQQFPDLHSELNLSSLELGDSALYFCASSDPSGVAYEQYFGPGTRLTVT.

The chain has TRBV7-2 and TRBJ2-7, with TRBD2 matching over 8 bases. Germline trimming cut 5 bases from V and 1 base from J; bases unmatched to any gene: 7. The CDR3 loop spans 15 amino acids. CDR1 and CDR2 (germline): SGHTA, FQGNSA. CDR3 coding DNA: TGTGCCAGCAGCCTTGGACCGGGGGGGTCCTACGAGCAGTACTTC. It codes for CASSLGPGGSYEQYF.

The chain couples TRBV18 to TRBJ2-3; 9 bases are shared with TRBD2. Germline V gene lookup returns CDR1 KGHSH and CDR2 LQKENI. Trimming at V came to 0 bases and at J to 7 bases, leaving 5 bases not matched to a gene. This CDR3 spans 15 amino acids. The CDR3, as DNA: TGTGCCAGCTCACCACCTGGGACTAGCTGGAATACGCAGTATTTT. As protein: CASSPPGTSWNTQYF.

This clone was observed a single time. This chain joins TRBV11-3 and TRBJ2-5; weak D call: TRBD1 (6 bases). Trimming pared 1 base from V and 0 bases from J, leaving 12 bases between. CDR3 length equals 16 residues. Germline loops: CDR1 SGHNT, CDR2 YENEEA. CDR3 in DNA: TGTGCCAGCAGCTTAGGGGCGCAGGGGTACCAAGAGACCCAGTACTTC. Translating it yields CASSLGAQGYQETQYF.

The sample holds a few counts of this clone. The sample carries other DNA sequences with the same CDR3. The rearrangement links TRBV20-1 to TRBJ2-3, with D unresolved. Trimming stripped 4 bases from V and 2 bases from J, with 1 base between. The germline V gene encodes CDR1 DFQATT and CDR2 SNEGSKA (reference sequence). This CDR3 region has 10 residues. CDR3 in DNA: TGCAGTGCTATCACAGATACGCAGTATTTT. It specifies CSAITDTQYF.

This clone has a single count. This rearrangement joins TRBV18 to TRBJ1-2, with D maybe TRBD1 (5 bases). V dropped 0 bases and J dropped 0 bases, with 14 bases sitting between them. The CDR3 is 17 amino acids. Germline lookup yields CDR1 KGHSH and CDR2 LQKENI. Written as DNA, the CDR3 is TGTGCCAGCTCACCACCGGGACGCGAGCCCTCTAACTATGGCTACACCTTC. This codes for CASSPPGREPSNYGYTF.

The chain uses TRBV27 and TRBJ1-4, with D possibly matching TRBD1 (6 bases). Germline CDR1 reads MNHEY; CDR2 reads SMNVEV (reference sequence). V was shortened by 6 bases and J by 3 bases, with 11 bases between the two germline ends. The CDR3 is 14 residues long. CDR3 coding DNA: TGTGCCAGCAGGGCACAGGGTCCTAATGAAAAACTGTTTTTT. Translation gives CASRAQGPNEKLFF.

A word on this clone: The same CDR3 can be traced to other DNA sequences in this sample. This chain connects TRBV10-3 to TRBJ2-1, with no clear D. The CDR3 is 11 amino acids. V lost 7 bases, J lost 4 bases, and 5 bases lay in between. The V gene's germline CDR1 is ENHRY and CDR2 SYGVKD. The CDR3 region has the DNA TGTGCCATCAAAAGTTACAATGAGCAGTTCTTC. Translating gives CAIKSYNEQFF.

This rearrangement joins TRBV28 to TRBJ1-6; 7 bases match TRBD1. CDR1 MDHEN and CDR2 SYDVKM come from the germline V gene. The V segment lost 6 bases and the J segment 7 bases; nucleotides outside the gene matches: 9. The CDR3 covers 15 residues. The CDR3 here is CASRREGARNSPLHF. CDR3 bases: TGTGCCAGCAGGAGGGAGGGGGCGCGAAATTCACCCCTCCACTTT.

The DNA of the CDR3 is TGTGCCAGCAGCCCCCGGGGCTTGTTGACAGATACGCAGTATTTT. Its protein is CASSPRGLLTDTQYF. The chain uses TRBV11-3 and TRBJ2-3; D could derive from TRBD1 or TRBD2 (5 bases each). The CDR3 sequence is 15 residues long. V was trimmed by 5 bases and J by 3 bases, leaving 15 bases between them. Germline lookup yields CDR1 SGHNT and CDR2 YENEEA.

V is TRBV5-1 and J is TRBJ2-7, with D perhaps TRBD2 (5 bases). The CDR3 totals 11 residues. Per germline, CDR1 SGHRS and CDR2 YFSETQ. Trimming pared 4 bases from V and 6 bases from J, leaving 8 bases between. The CDR3 region is CASSGRGEQYF. Written as DNA, the CDR3 is TGCGCCAGCAGCGGGAGAGGCGAGCAGTACTTC.

In this sample, this clone turned up once. The gene calls are TRBV25-1 and TRBJ2-1; TRBD2 matches 12 bases. Germline V gives CDR1 MGHDK, CDR2 SYGVNS. V dropped 6 bases and J dropped 5; count of bases not matched to a gene: 5. This CDR3 is built from 15 residues. CDR3 sequence reads: CASRELAGGHNEQFF. The CDR3 coding sequence is TGTGCCAGCAGGGAGCTAGCGGGAGGGCACAATGAGCAGTTCTTC.

The V gene is TRBV5-1, the J gene TRBJ2-7; 9 bases are a match to TRBD2. This CDR3 is 17 amino acids long. Germline V CDR1 and CDR2: SGHRS, YFSETQ. The ends lost 3 bases at V and 0 bases at J; junction bases unmatched: 10. The DNA for the CDR3 is TGCGCCAGCAGCTCGAAGACTATTAGCGGGGGCTCCTACGAGCAGTACTTC. This translates into CASSSKTISGGSYEQYF.

The chain couples TRBV11-2 to TRBJ1-4; D is undetermined. Germline assignment: CDR1 SGHAT and CDR2 FQNNGV. CDR3 length equals 13 residues. The V end lost 4 bases, the J end lost 5 bases, and 8 bases lay between the germline ends. This CDR3 reads CASSSLSNEKLFF. In nucleotides, the CDR3 is TGTGCCAGCAGCTCCTTGAGCAATGAAAAACTGTTTTTT.

This chain joins TRBV6-1 and TRBJ1-5, with 8 positions matching TRBD1. V was clipped by 6 bases and J by 3 bases; unmatched bases: 7. The V gene's germline CDR1 is MNHNS and CDR2 SASEGT. The CDR3 has 15 amino acids. CDR3 protein: CASRQTGVFNQPQHF. Written as DNA, the CDR3 is TGTGCCAGCAGACAGACAGGGGTCTTCAATCAGCCCCAGCATTTT.

This chain uses TRBV4-3 with TRBJ2-1, with D unclear. The CDR3 totals 16 residues. Trimming cost V 1 base and J 1 base, with 11 bases left between them. CDR1 LGHNA and CDR2 YSLEER come from the germline V gene. CDR3 residues: CASSQAHRPSYNEQFF. CDR3 sequence (DNA): TGCGCCAGCAGCCAAGCTCATAGGCCTTCCTACAATGAGCAGTTCTTC.

The chain uses TRBV28 and TRBJ1-3; no clear D gene. The CDR3 has 16 amino acids. V was trimmed by 4 bases and J by 4 bases, leaving 17 bases between them. CDR1 and CDR2 (germline): MDHEN, SYDVKM. The CDR3 coding sequence is TGTGCCAGCAGTTCCCCGACGCTGACGGCGGGAAACACCATATATTTT. Its translation is CASSSPTLTAGNTIYF.

CDR3: CASSLDSQQETQYF. The CDR3 coding sequence is TGTGCCAGCAGTTTGGACAGCCAGCAAGAGACCCAGTACTTC. This sequence joins TRBV28 and TRBJ2-5; tentatively, D is TRBD1 (6 bases). The CDR3 is made up of 14 amino acids. The germline gives CDR1 MDHEN, CDR2 SYDVKM. V was cut by 3 bases and J by 2 bases, with 10 bases left in between.

The chain joins TRBV19 to TRBJ2-2; 14 nucleotides align to TRBD2. CDR3 length: 17 amino acids. Trimming cost V 5 bases and J 5 bases; bases outside gene matches: 7. Germline lookup yields CDR1 LNHDA and CDR2 SQIVND (reference sequence). The chain's CDR3 is CASSGTSGSGWTGELFF. The CDR3 DNA sequence: TGTGCCAGTAGTGGGACTAGCGGGAGCGGATGGACCGGGGAGCTGTTTTTT.

The V and J genes are TRBV28 and TRBJ2-3; TRBD1 aligns across 10 bases. The CDR3 has 15 residues. Germline loops: CDR1 MDHEN, CDR2 SYDVKM. Trimming took 6 bases from V and 5 from J; bases not matched to a gene: 8. CDR3 amino acids: CASRDRDRGRDTQYF. CDR3 nucleotide sequence: TGTGCCAGCAGGGACCGGGACAGGGGTAGAGATACGCAGTATTTT.

V is TRBV7-2 and J is TRBJ2-7; TRBD2 matches 8 bases. The germline CDR1 and CDR2 sequences are SGHTA and FQGNSA. The length of the CDR3 is 17 residues. V lost 5 bases and J lost 5; bases outside the gene matches: 17. The CDR3 is CASSPLQMAGGLNEQYF. CDR3 DNA: TGTGCCAGCAGCCCACTTCAGATGGCGGGAGGCTTGAACGAGCAGTACTTC.